These 7 T cell receptor beta chains were sequenced from one sample in a study of T-cell reconstitution after alpha-beta-depleted transplantation in children. The authors prepared the TCRbeta library with unique molecular identifiers. TCRdb called the PCR reads again in MiXCR, with one record for every CDR3 protein. This table holds 300,000 or so distinct CDR3 sequences, around 25% found once. Sequenced here: PBMCs, mostly from graft donor cells, sampled 180 days after TCRalphabeta/CD19-depleted stem cell transplant. These receptors came from a male patient younger than 18 who had a stem cell transplant for acute lymphoblastic leukemia, so the T cells may come from the graft donor.

This clonotype appeared a few times. The gene calls are TRBV7-3 and TRBJ2-6; a possible D gene is TRBD1 (7 bases). The V end lost 2 bases, the J end lost 0 bases, and 17 bases lay between the germline ends. The CDR3 extends over 19 amino acids. From germline, CDR1 is SGHTA and CDR2 FQGTGA. CDR3 protein: CASSLLPGGPYSGANVLTF. CDR3 sequence (DNA): TGTGCCAGCAGCTTACTCCCAGGGGGGCCATACTCTGGGGCCAACGTCCTGACTTTC.

V gene TRBV9 combines with J gene TRBJ2-5; D is possibly TRBD1 (6 bases). V lost 4 bases, J lost 1 base, and 14 bases lay in between. CDR3 length equals 15 residues. Germline V gene lookup returns CDR1 SGDLS and CDR2 YYNGEE. In DNA, the CDR3 is TGTGCCAGCAGCCCCAACGTACAGGGCCAAGAGACCCAGTACTTC. Residues: CASSPNVQGQETQYF.

The chain employs TRBV10-2 and TRBJ2-4; no clear D gene. The germline V gene encodes CDR1 WSHSY and CDR2 SAAADI. The CDR3 has 14 residues. The V and J ends lost 0 bases and 6 bases respectively, with 9 bases between them. CDR3 sequence (DNA): TGCGCCAGCAGTGAGTCGAACAGACCAAACATTCAGTACTTC. Its protein product is CASSESNRPNIQYF.

This clonotype was recorded at least ten times. The chain carries TRBV27 and TRBJ2-2; a possible D gene is TRBD2 (6 bases). V lost 2 bases, J lost 1 base, and 11 bases lay in between. Germline V gene data show CDR1 as MNHEY and CDR2 as SMNVEV (reference sequence). The CDR3 has 16 residues. DNA of the CDR3: TGTGCCAGCAGTTTAGGCGCGGGACTGAACACCGGGGAGCTGTTTTTT. This gives the protein CASSLGAGLNTGELFF.

The chain couples TRBV12-3 or TRBV12-4 to TRBJ2-4; 12 bases line up with TRBD2. V lost 4 bases, J lost 12 bases, and 1 base stayed unmatched. The CDR3 totals 12 residues. Written as DNA, the CDR3 is TGTGCCAGCAGTTGGACTAGCGGGAATCAGTACTTC. It yields the protein CASSWTSGNQYF.

This clonotype has a handful of counts. V and J are TRBV13 and TRBJ2-1, with 14 nucleotides matching TRBD2. The CDR3 spans 15 residues. CDR1 and CDR2 (germline): PRHDT, FYEKMQ (reference sequence). V lost 5 bases to trimming and J lost 9 bases; unmatched junction nucleotides: 6. The CDR3 loop is CASSPGLAGVSEQFF. The CDR3 DNA reads as TGTGCCAGCAGCCCGGGACTAGCGGGAGTATCTGAGCAGTTCTTC.

J is TRBJ1-1 and V is TRBV7-9, with D possibly TRBD1 on 6 matching bases. This CDR3 contains 17 residues. The V end lost 8 bases, the J end lost 0 bases, and 22 bases lay between the germline ends. Germline CDR1 reads SEHNR; CDR2 reads FQNEAQ (reference sequence). This CDR3 reads CASAFLLGTKMNTEAFF. The CDR3 DNA is TGTGCCAGCGCCTTCCTCTTAGGGACAAAGATGAACACTGAAGCTTTCTTT.